This T cell receptor beta chain stems from a study of blood T cell repertoires in COVID-19. This clone is a singleton in its sample. Produced via immunoSEQ multiplex PCR; TCRdb's table is partial and in-frame only. The table records 250,000 to 350,000 clones, more than 75% of them present only once. Germline assignment: CDR1 SGHRS and CDR2 YFSETQ. Deletions cut 3 bases from V and 5 bases from J, with 9 bases between. CDR3 size: 12 residues. The sequence was obtained from a woman aged 45-59 years with acute or convalescent COVID-19. Sequencing input: peripheral blood. The chain couples TRBV5-1 to TRBJ2-7, with unresolved D. CDR3 residues: CASSSLRNEQYF. DNA for the CDR3: TGCGCCAGCAGCTCCCTCCGTAACGAGCAGTACTTC.